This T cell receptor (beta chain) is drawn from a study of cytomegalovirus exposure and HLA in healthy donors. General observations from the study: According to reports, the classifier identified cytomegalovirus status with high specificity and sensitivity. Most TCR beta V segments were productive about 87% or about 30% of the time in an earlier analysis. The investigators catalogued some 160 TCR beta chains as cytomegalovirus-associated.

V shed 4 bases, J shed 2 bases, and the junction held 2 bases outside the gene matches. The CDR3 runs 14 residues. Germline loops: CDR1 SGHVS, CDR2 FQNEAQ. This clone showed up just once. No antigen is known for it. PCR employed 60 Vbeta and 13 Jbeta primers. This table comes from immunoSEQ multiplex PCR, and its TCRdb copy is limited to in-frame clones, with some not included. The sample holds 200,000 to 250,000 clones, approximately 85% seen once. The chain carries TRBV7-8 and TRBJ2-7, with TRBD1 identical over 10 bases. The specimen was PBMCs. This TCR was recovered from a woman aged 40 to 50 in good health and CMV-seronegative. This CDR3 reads CASSWGTGAYEQYF. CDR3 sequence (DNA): TGTGCCAGCAGCTGGGGGACAGGGGCCTACGAGCAGTACTTC.